Sequencing of this TCR beta chain was carried out in a study of blood T cell repertoires in COVID-19 (TCRdb year 2020). General notes on the study: Recovered participants in ImmuneRACE Cohort 3 were defined by two consecutive negative NP/OP PCR tests, clearance by a healthcare professional, or resolution of symptoms. Samples from collaborators originated in the United States, Italy and Spain and spanned both the acute and convalescent phases of COVID-19. The prospective study material was composed of cDNA or gDNA derived from T cells, B-cell-depleted T cells, or PBMCs. Deeply sampled blood TCRbeta repertoires from subjects exposed to, actively infected with, or recovered from COVID-19 were included in the dataset. The repertoires were released in a freely available public database meant as a resource for research on the immune response to SARS-CoV-2. The samples were drawn from two sources: the first 160 participants of the ongoing ImmuneRACE study, and 1,000 to 1,500 subjects contributed by 6 global collaborators. Nearly every sample came with metadata listing a de-identified subject ID, COVID-19 status, age in years and sex. HLA class I and class II types, where available, came from metadata supplied by the sample provider rather than from assay-based typing. Paper-wide results and their limitations: The quantity of clinical and demographic metadata differed by source and by participant and was supplied without curation.

This clone showed up just once. Its cognate antigen has yet to be identified. There are no base qualities to consult, and no much larger clone falls within one base. Here V drops 2 bases and J drops 1 base, and the junction holds 2 bases not matched to any gene. The germline V gene gives CDR1 as MNHEY and CDR2 as SVGEGT. From its cysteine to its phenylalanine, the CDR3 spans 15 amino acids. Only the CDR3 region is kept as DNA, spanning 45 bases read in frame from base 1. Participants in the prospective study were aged roughly 18 to 100 years, lived in 24 United States geographic areas, and enrolled through a virtual design. In the prospective study, participants were assigned to cohorts based on the clinical history participants reported in a screening survey and a study questionnaire. Mobile phlebotomists in the prospective study collected whole blood, serum and a nasopharyngeal or oropharyngeal swab from every participant. Additional blood draws and questionnaires over an approximately two-month period could optionally be provided by prospective study participants. Prospective study blood samples were shipped either frozen or at room temperature before DNA extraction.

TCRbeta CDR3 regions were amplified from genomic DNA by means of the immunoSEQ Assay, a bias-controlled multiplex PCR. Under the source paper's analysis protocol: Nucleated cell counts per sample were estimated from amplification of reference gene primers within the assay. To quantify the absolute abundance of each unique TCRbeta CDR3 rearrangement, sequence reads were collapsed and filtered. For each sample, productive Simpson clonality was calculated by taking the square root of Simpson's diversity index across productive rearrangements. TCRdb obtained this table from immuneACCESS and retained in-frame rearrangements with V and J assigned. These tables miss some clones; where compared with another copy, unresolved V genes account for less than half of the shortfall, and the remainder is unexplained. Clone size and the V and J calls come from that table; the DNA yielded D and trimming. The sample contains about 170,000 clones, 79% of them found a single time. Around 20% of the sample comes from the top ten.

The sample consisted of PBMCs or T cells enriched from blood (not recorded which). This TCR came from a woman aged 70 to 79 in a cohort exposed to, infected with or recovered from COVID-19 (not recorded which). Here the chain combines TRBV6-2 or TRBV6-3 and TRBJ1-5; TRBD1 agrees with 7 junctional bases. The CDR3 reads CASSYRGLSNQPQHF. The base sequence is TGTGCCAGCAGTTACAGGGGGCTCAGCAATCAGCCCCAGCATTTT.